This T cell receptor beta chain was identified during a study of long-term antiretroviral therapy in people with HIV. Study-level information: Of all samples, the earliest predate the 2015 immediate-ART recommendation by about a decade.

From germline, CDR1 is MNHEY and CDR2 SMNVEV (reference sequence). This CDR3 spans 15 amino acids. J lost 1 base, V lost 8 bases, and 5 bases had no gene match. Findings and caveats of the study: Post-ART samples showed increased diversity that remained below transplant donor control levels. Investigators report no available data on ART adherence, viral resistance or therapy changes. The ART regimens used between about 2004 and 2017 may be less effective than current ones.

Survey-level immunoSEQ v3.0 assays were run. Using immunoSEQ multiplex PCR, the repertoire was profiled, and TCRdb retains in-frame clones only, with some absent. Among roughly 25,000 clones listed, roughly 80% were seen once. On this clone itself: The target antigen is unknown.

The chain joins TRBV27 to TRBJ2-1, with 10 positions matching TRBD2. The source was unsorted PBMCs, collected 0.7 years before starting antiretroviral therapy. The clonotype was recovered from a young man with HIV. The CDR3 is CASAIAGGSYNEQFF. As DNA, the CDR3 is TGTGCCAGCGCCATAGCGGGAGGTTCCTACAATGAGCAGTTCTTC.